Below are 18 T cell receptor beta chains sequenced from a single sample in a study of OX40 agonist ivuxolimab in advanced cancers. Assay used: immunoSEQ multiplex PCR; TCRdb lists only in-frame clones, some missing. Of roughly 70,000 clones listed, approximately 80% are singletons. This sample comprised CD4+ or CD8+ T cells sorted from blood, obtained in a trial of the OX40 agonist ivuxolimab. The receptors originated from an adult with an advanced solid tumor such as melanoma, head and neck, liver or kidney cancer.

The V call is TRBV4-3, the J call TRBJ2-6; the match to TRBD1 covers 7 bases. The V segment lost 4 bases and the J segment 0 bases; nucleotides outside the gene matches: 9. CDR1 and CDR2 from the germline V gene are LGHNA and YSLEER. The CDR3 sequence is 18 residues long. DNA of the CDR3: TGCGCCAGCAGCCTACAGACAGGGCCCCTCTCTGGGGCCAACGTCCTGACTTTC. Residues: CASSLQTGPLSGANVLTF.

The rearrangement links TRBV6-5 to TRBJ2-4; 7 bases are shared with TRBD2. The V and J ends lost 5 bases and 9 bases, in that order; junction bases with no gene match: 4. CDR1 and CDR2 (germline): MNHEY, SVGAGI. The CDR3 totals 12 residues. CDR3 nucleotides: TGTGCCAGCAGTCGGGGGGTGGGCATTCAGTACTTC. Amino acid sequence: CASSRGVGIQYF.

The chain uses TRBV2 and TRBJ1-5; unclear D gene. Germline CDR1 reads SNHLY; CDR2 reads FYNNEI. Deletions cut 8 bases from V and 7 bases from J, with 18 bases between. CDR3 length equals 14 residues. For the CDR3, the DNA is TGTGCCAGCTCGGGGATGGCGGGTCGACAGCCCCAGCATTTT. It yields the protein CASSGMAGRQPQHF.

V usage is TRBV5-1 and J usage is TRBJ2-5; no clear D. The V gene's germline CDR1 is SGHRS and CDR2 YFSETQ. The CDR3 is 13 amino acids. Trimming took off 4 bases at V and 0 bases at J, with 7 bases between the two ends. The CDR3 region is CASSPDNQETQYF. CDR3 in DNA: TGCGCCAGCAGCCCTGATAACCAAGAGACCCAGTACTTC. Together with reference TRBV5-1 and TRBJ2-5, the CDR3 gives the full variable domain: KAGVTQTPRYLIKTRGQQVTLSCSPISGHRSVSWYQQTPGQGLQFLFEYFSETQRNKGNFPGRFSGRQFSNSRSEMNVSTLELGDSALYLCASSPDNQETQYFGPGTRLLVL.

The V and J genes are TRBV7-2 and TRBJ2-7; D call uncertain. The V gene lost 5 bases and the J gene lost 2 bases, with 13 bases spanning the gap. The CDR3 is 14 residues long. CDR1 and CDR2 (germline): SGHTA, FQGNSA. This CDR3 is CASSPGPITYEQYF. For the CDR3, the DNA is TGTGCCAGCAGCCCCGGACCGATCACCTACGAGCAGTACTTC.

V and J are TRBV11-1 and TRBJ2-5; 8 nucleotides match TRBD2. The CDR3 is 16 amino acids. The J segment lost 5 bases and the V segment lost 5 bases, leaving 13 bases of the junction unmatched. From germline, CDR1 is SGHAT and CDR2 FQDESV (reference sequence). The CDR3 region is CASSLPFGGAEETQYF. The CDR3 nucleotides are TGTGCCAGCAGCCTTCCATTCGGGGGGGCCGAGGAGACCCAGTACTTC.

The V and J genes are TRBV19 and TRBJ1-2, with 7 bases matching TRBD1. V dropped 7 bases and J dropped 5; count of bases not matched to a gene: 10. The CDR3 is 14 amino acids. Per germline, CDR1 LNHDA and CDR2 SQIVND (reference sequence). CDR3 nucleotides: TGTGCCAGTACCGCCGGGACAGCTATATATGGCTACACCTTC. Translation: CASTAGTAIYGYTF.

The J gene is TRBJ2-1, the V gene TRBV2; D is perhaps TRBD2 (6 bases). The germline CDR1 and CDR2 sequences are SNHLY and FYNNEI. V lost 1 base to trimming and J lost 5 bases, with 12 bases between them. The length of the CDR3 is 15 residues. In DNA form, the CDR3 reads TGTGCCAGCAGTGAAGACGGACTATCAAACAATGAGCAGTTCTTC. Amino acids: CASSEDGLSNNEQFF.

This chain links TRBV15 with TRBJ1-5; D is perhaps TRBD1 (6 bases). Germline CDR1 reads LNHNV; CDR2 reads YYDKDF (reference sequence). The CDR3 is 16 residues long. V lost 0 bases and J 7 bases, leaving 16 bases between the germline ends. DNA of the CDR3: TGTGCCACCAGCAGAGATCGGCCAGGGGCCTGGCAGCCCCAGCATTTT. Translating gives CATSRDRPGAWQPQHF.

The chain carries TRBV9 and TRBJ2-7, with D maybe TRBD1 (5 bases). V lost 5 bases to trimming and J lost 3 bases, with 9 bases between them. The CDR3 runs to 12 residues. Germline V gives CDR1 SGDLS, CDR2 YYNGEE. For the CDR3, the DNA is TGTGCCAGCAGGGAAAGGGGCTACGAGCAGTACTTC. This translates into CASRERGYEQYF.

The V call is TRBV30, the J call TRBJ2-7; perhaps TRBD2 as D (5 bases). Trimming took off 4 bases at V and 3 bases at J, with 16 bases between the two ends. The germline gives CDR1 GTSNPN, CDR2 SVGIG (reference sequence). CDR3 length: 14 residues. The DNA of the CDR3 is TGTGCCTGGAACAGCGGTTTCTGGGGCTACGAGCAGTACTTC. Its protein is CAWNSGFWGYEQYF.

The chain combines TRBV6-5 with TRBJ2-7; perhaps TRBD1 as D (5 bases). This CDR3 has 14 residues. The ends were cut back, 6 bases at V and 3 bases at J, with 15 bases in the middle. Germline CDR1 reads MNHEY; CDR2 reads SVGAGI. The CDR3 reads CASRDTGLGYEQYF. CDR3 DNA sequence: TGTGCCAGCAGAGACACAGGTCTCGGCTACGAGCAGTACTTC.

This chain uses TRBV7-2 with TRBJ1-1; the match to TRBD1 covers 8 bases. Trimming cost V 4 bases and J 1 base; bases outside gene matches: 14. The germline V gene has CDR1 SGHTA and CDR2 FQGNSA. This CDR3 is built from 18 residues. The CDR3 spells CASSSHQTWDRPNTEAFF. The CDR3 bases are TGTGCCAGCAGCTCCCATCAAACCTGGGACAGGCCGAACACTGAAGCTTTCTTT.

The J gene is TRBJ1-1, the V gene TRBV30; D is perhaps TRBD1 (6 bases). Per the germline V gene, CDR1 is GTSNPN and CDR2 is SVGIG (reference sequence). Trimming removed 4 bases from V and 6 bases from J, with 9 bases in between. This CDR3 comprises 11 residues. CDR3 in amino acids: CAWNRESEAFF. The CDR3 DNA reads TGTGCCTGGAACAGGGAATCTGAAGCTTTCTTT. Looking up the rest from reference TRBV30 and TRBJ1-1 gives the full variable domain: SQTIHQWPATLVQPVGSPLSLECTVEGTSNPNLYWYRQAAGRGLQLLFYSVGIGQISSEVPQNLSASRPQDRQFILSSKKLLLSDSGFYLCAWNRESEAFFGQGTRLTVV.

This clone was seen more than once but under ten times. The genes are TRBV20-1 and TRBJ2-3; D unclear. The CDR3 spans 10 residues. V was trimmed by 4 bases and J by 6 bases, leaving 5 bases between them. Per the germline V gene, CDR1 is DFQATT and CDR2 is SNEGSKA (reference sequence). The CDR3 reads CSAKIDTQYF. For the CDR3, the DNA is TGCAGTGCTAAAATTGATACGCAGTATTTT.

V gene TRBV10-3 combines with J gene TRBJ2-1; TRBD2 might be the D (6 bases). The length of the CDR3 is 15 residues. Trimming removed 0 bases from V and 8 bases from J, with 14 bases in between. CDR1 is ENHRY, CDR2 SYGVKD, per germline. CDR3 sequence (DNA): TGTGCCATCAGTGAGTCCGAAGGGAGGTGGGATGAGCAGTTCTTC. Amino acids: CAISESEGRWDEQFF.

The chain uses TRBV19 and TRBJ2-1, with TRBD2 identical over 11 bases. CDR3 size: 15 residues. V lost 8 bases to trimming and J lost 7 bases; unmatched junction nucleotides: 10. CDR1 and CDR2 from the germline V gene are LNHDA and SQIVND (reference sequence). CDR3 bases: TGTGCCAGTGGTAGCGGGGGGGCCACGGCGAATGAGCAGTTCTTC. Translation gives CASGSGGATANEQFF. The variable domain in full, with the rest retrieved from reference TRBV19 and TRBJ2-1, is DGGITQSPKYLFRKEGQNVTLSCEQNLNHDAMYWYRQDPGQGLRLIYYSQIVNDFQKGDIAEGYSVSREKKESFPLTVTSAQKNPTAFYLCASGSGGATANEQFFGPGTRLTVL.

This clone was detected a few times. The chain links TRBV6-5 to TRBJ1-6, with D maybe TRBD1 (5 bases). This CDR3 region has 14 residues. Trimming cost V 0 bases and J 9 bases, with 9 bases left between them. Germline CDR1 reads MNHEY; CDR2 reads SVGAGI. For the CDR3, the DNA is TGTGCCAGCAGTTACTCGACGGGGGTTTCACCCCTCCACTTT. Its protein product is CASSYSTGVSPLHF.